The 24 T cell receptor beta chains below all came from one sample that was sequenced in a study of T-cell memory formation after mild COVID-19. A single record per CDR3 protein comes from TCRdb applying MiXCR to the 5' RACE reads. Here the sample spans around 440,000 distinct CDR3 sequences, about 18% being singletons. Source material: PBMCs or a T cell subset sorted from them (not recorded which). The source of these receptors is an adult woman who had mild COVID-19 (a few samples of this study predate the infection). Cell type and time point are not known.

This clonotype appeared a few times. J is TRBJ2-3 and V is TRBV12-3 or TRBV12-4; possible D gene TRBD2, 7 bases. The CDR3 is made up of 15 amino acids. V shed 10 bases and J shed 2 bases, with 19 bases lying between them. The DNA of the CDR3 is TGTGCCACCTCGATGCGGCGGGGGCCCACAGATACGCAGTATTTT. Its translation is CATSMRRGPTDTQYF.

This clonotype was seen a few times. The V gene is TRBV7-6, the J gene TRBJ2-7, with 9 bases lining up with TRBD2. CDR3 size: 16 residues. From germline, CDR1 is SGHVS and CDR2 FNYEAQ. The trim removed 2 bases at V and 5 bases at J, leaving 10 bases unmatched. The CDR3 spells CASSLSGGTSLNEQYF. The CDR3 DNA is TGTGCCAGCAGCTTATCGGGCGGGACTAGCCTTAACGAGCAGTACTTC.

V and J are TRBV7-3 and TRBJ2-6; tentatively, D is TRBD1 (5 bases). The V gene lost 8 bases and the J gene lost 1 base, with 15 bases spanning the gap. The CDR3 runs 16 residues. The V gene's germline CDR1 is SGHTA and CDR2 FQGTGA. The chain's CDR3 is CASSPTVASGANVLTF. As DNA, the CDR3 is TGTGCCAGCTCCCCGACAGTCGCTTCTGGGGCCAACGTCCTGACTTTC.

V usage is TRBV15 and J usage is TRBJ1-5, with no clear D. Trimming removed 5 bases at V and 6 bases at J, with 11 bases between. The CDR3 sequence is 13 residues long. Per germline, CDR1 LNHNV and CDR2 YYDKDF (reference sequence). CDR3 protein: CATSYGGFQPQHF. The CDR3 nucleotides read TGTGCCACCAGCTACGGTGGATTTCAGCCCCAGCATTTT. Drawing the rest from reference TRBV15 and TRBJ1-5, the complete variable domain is DAMVIQNPRYQVTQFGKPVTLSCSQTLNHNVMYWYQQKSSQAPKLLFHYYDKDFNNEADTPDNFQSRRPNTSFCFLDIRSPGLGDTAMYLCATSYGGFQPQHFGDGTRLSIL.

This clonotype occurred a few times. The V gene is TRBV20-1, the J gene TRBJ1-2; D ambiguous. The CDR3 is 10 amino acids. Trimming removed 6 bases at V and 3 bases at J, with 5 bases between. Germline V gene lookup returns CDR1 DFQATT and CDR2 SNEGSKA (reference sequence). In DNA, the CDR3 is TGCAGTGCCGACCACTATGGCTACACCTTC. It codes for CSADHYGYTF.

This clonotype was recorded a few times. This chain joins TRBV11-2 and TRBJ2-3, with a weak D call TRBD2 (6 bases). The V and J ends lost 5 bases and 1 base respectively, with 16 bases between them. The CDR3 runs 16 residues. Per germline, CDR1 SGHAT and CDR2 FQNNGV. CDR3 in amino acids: CASSARSWGGTDTQYF. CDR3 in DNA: TGTGCCAGCAGCGCCAGGTCGTGGGGGGGCACAGATACGCAGTATTTT.

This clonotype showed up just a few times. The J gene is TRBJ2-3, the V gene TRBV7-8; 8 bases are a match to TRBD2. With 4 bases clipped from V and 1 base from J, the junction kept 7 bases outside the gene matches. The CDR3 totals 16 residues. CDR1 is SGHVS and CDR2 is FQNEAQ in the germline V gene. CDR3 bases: TGTGCCAGCAGCTCGTCCCCCGGGGGGGGCACAGATACGCAGTATTTT. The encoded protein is CASSSSPGGGTDTQYF.

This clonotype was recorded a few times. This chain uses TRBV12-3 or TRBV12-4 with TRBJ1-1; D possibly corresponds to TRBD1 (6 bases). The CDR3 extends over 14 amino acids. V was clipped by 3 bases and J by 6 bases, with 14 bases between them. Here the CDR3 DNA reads TGTGCCAGCAGTTTGGGGGCGCGGGGCGCTGAAGCTTTCTTT. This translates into CASSLGARGAEAFF.

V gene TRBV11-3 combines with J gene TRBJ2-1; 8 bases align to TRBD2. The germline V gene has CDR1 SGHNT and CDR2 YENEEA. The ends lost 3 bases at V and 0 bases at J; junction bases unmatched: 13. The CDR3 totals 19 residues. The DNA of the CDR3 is TGTGCCAGCAGCTTGAGGGGTAGCGGGATGGAAGGCTCCTACAATGAGCAGTTCTTC. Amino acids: CASSLRGSGMEGSYNEQFF. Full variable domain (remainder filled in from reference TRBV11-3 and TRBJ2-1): EAGVVQSPRYKIIEKKQPVAFWCNPISGHNTLYWYLQNLGQGPELLIRYENEEAVDDSQLPKDRFSAERLKGVDSTLKIQPAELGDSAVYLCASSLRGSGMEGSYNEQFFGPGTRLTVL.

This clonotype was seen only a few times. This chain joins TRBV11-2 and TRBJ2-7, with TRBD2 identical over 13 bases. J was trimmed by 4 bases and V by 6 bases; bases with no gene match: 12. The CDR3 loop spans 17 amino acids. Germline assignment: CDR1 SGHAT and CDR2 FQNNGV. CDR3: CASRKPGLAGPTYEQYF. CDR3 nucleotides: TGTGCCAGCAGAAAACCGGGACTAGCGGGGCCAACGTACGAGCAGTACTTC.

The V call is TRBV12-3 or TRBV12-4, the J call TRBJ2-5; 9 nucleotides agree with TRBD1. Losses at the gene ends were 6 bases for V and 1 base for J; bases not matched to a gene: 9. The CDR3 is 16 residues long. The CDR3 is CASSLRGQGPQETQYF. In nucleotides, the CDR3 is TGTGCCAGCAGCCTTAGGGGACAGGGACCCCAAGAGACCCAGTACTTC.

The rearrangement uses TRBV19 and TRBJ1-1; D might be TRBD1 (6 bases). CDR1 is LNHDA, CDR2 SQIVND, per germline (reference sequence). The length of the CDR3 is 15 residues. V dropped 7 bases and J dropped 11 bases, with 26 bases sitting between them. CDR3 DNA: TGTGCCAGTACCGAATACCTGGGACACTGGGGTTTCGCTTTCTTT. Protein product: CASTEYLGHWGFAFF.

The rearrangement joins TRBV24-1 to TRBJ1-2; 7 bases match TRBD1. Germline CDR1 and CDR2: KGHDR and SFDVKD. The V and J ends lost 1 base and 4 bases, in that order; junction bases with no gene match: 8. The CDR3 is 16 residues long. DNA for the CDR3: TGTGCCACCAGTGATTTCCAAGAAACAGGGGTCTATGGCTACACCTTC. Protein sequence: CATSDFQETGVYGYTF.

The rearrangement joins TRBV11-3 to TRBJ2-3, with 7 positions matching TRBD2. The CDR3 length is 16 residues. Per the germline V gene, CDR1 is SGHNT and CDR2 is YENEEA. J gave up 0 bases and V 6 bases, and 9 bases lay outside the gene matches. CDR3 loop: CASSRNSGSSTDTQYF. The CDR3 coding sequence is TGTGCCAGCAGTCGGAATAGCGGGTCTAGCACAGATACGCAGTATTTT.

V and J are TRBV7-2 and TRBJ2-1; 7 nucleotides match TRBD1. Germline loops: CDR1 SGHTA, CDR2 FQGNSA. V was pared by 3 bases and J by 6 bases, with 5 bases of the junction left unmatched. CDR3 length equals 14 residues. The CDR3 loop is CASSLGQPVNEQFF. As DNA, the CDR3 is TGTGCCAGCAGCTTGGGACAGCCCGTCAATGAGCAGTTCTTC.

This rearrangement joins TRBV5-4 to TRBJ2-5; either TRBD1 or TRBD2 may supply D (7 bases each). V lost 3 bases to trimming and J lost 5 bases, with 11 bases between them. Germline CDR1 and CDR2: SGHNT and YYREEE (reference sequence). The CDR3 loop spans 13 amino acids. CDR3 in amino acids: CASSSGGAETQYF. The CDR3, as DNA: TGTGCCAGCAGCTCAGGGGGGGCGGAGACCCAGTACTTC.

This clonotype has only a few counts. CDR3 sequence reads: CASSFQRGGPGELFF. The CDR3 bases are TGTGCCAGCAGTTTCCAGCGGGGGGGACCCGGGGAGCTGTTTTTT. The gene calls are TRBV12-3 or TRBV12-4 and TRBJ2-2; 10 bases align to TRBD2. CDR3 size: 15 residues. V was clipped by 3 bases and J by 6 bases; unmatched bases: 4.

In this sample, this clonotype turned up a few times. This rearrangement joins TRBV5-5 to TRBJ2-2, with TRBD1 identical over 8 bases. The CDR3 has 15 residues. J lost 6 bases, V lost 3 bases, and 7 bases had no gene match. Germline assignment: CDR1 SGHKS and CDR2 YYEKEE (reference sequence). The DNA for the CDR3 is TGTGCCAGCAGCTCGACGACAGGGGCTCCCGGGGAGCTGTTTTTT. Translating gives CASSSTTGAPGELFF.

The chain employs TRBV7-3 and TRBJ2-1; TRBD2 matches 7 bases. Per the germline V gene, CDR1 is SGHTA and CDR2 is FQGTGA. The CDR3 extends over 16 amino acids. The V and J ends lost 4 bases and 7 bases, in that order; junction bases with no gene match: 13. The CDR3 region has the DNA TGTGCCAGCAGCTCCTTTGGAGGGAGGGCCGCAAATGAGCAGTTCTTC. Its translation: CASSSFGGRAANEQFF.

The CDR3 bases are TGTGCCAGCAGACATAGCGGGAAGGGCTCCTACGAGCAGTACTTC. Translated, it gives CASRHSGKGSYEQYF. This chain joins TRBV5-6 and TRBJ2-7, with TRBD2 matching 8 bases. CDR1 is SGHDT, CDR2 YYEEEE, per germline. Trimming took 5 bases from V and 0 from J; bases not matched to a gene: 7. There are 15 residues in the CDR3.

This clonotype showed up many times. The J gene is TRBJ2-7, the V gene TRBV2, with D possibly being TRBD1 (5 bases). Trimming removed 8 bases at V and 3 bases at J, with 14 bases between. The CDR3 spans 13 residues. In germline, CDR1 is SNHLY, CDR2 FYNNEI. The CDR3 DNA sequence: TGTGCCAGCGAACAGGCCCTGGGCTACGAGCAGTACTTC. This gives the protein CASEQALGYEQYF.

The CDR3 region has the DNA TGTGCCAGCAGCCTACAACCCACAGGGGGACCCTACGAGCAGTACTTC. This codes for CASSLQPTGGPYEQYF. The V call is TRBV9, the J call TRBJ2-7; TRBD1 matches at 8 bases. The CDR3 sequence is 16 residues long. Trimming took 4 bases from V and 2 from J; bases not matched to a gene: 11. Germline V gene sequence: CDR1 SGDLS, CDR2 YYNGEE.

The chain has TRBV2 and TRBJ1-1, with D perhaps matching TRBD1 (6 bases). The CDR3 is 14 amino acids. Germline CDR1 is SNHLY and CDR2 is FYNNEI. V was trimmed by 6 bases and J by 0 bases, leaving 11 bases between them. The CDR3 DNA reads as TGTGCCAGCAGCGAGGGGGAACTGAACACTGAAGCTTTCTTT. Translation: CASSEGELNTEAFF.

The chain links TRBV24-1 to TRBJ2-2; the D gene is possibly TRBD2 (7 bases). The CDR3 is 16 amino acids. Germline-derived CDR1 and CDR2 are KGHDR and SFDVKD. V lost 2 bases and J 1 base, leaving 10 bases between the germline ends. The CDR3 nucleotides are TGTGCCACCAGTGATTGGGGGGGGCAGAACACCGGGGAGCTGTTTTTT. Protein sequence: CATSDWGGQNTGELFF.